This entry lists 11 T cell receptor beta chains sequenced from one sample in a study of T cells expressing NK-cell markers. From the 5' RACE reads, TCRdb lists one entry per CDR3 protein and no DNA. The sample's table shows approximately 550,000 distinct CDR3 sequences. The sequenced sample was blood T cells: a sorted CD56 or NKG2C T cell subset, CD4+ or CD8+ T cells, or bulk PBMC T cells (not recorded which). Receptor source: a man aged 18 to 29 in good health.

This sequence joins TRBV20-1 and TRBJ2-5; without DNA, the TCRdb call of TRBD2 cannot be checked. The CDR3 covers 14 residues. Germline V CDR1 and CDR2: DFQATT, SNEGSKA (reference sequence). The CDR3 reads CSARVLGRIETQYF.

The chain's CDR3 is CASSLPDFSRAGELFF. The V and J genes are TRBV7-9 and TRBJ2-2. CDR1 is SEHNR, CDR2 FQNEAQ, per germline (reference sequence). The CDR3 is made up of 16 amino acids.

The chain links TRBV12-3 or TRBV12-4 to TRBJ2-1; the D call of TRBD1 rests on TCRdb alone, since no DNA is present to check it. This CDR3 has 16 amino acids. CDR3 in amino acids: CASSIRAGKVANEQFF.

The chain uses TRBV19 and TRBJ2-1; TCRdb names TRBD2, which stays unverified in the absence of DNA. Germline-derived CDR1 and CDR2 are LNHDA and SQIVND (reference sequence). The CDR3 sequence is 14 residues long. CDR3 region: CASQLAVSYNEQFF.

The CDR3 here is CSVVVSREQYF. The chain joins TRBV29-1 to TRBJ2-7; the TRBD1 assignment by TCRdb is unverifiable without DNA. The CDR3 sequence is 11 residues long. CDR1 and CDR2 from the germline V gene are SQVTM and ANQGSEA.

The rearrangement uses TRBV5-1 and TRBJ2-7; without DNA, the TCRdb call of TRBD2 cannot be checked. This CDR3 spans 16 amino acids. Germline CDR1 and CDR2: SGHRS and YFSETQ. This CDR3 is CASSAPGLAVSYEQYF.

The J gene is TRBJ2-2, the V gene TRBV7-2; TCRdb picks TRBD1, but there is no DNA to check that call. The CDR3 spans 15 residues. Germline CDR1 is SGHTA and CDR2 is FQGNSA. The CDR3 reads CASSQRTGWSGELFF.

V is TRBV6-2 or TRBV6-3 and J is TRBJ2-3; TCRdb proposes TRBD1, but this gene call is untestable without DNA. The CDR3 is 14 residues long. The V gene's germline CDR1 is MNHEY and CDR2 SVGEGT. This CDR3 reads CASSPPSPTDTQYF.

This rearrangement joins TRBV6-5 to TRBJ2-7; TCRdb designates TRBD2, a call that cannot be tested without DNA. This CDR3 has 12 residues. Germline CDR1 reads MNHEY; CDR2 reads SVGAGI. The CDR3 loop is CASGLAGGEQYF.

V usage is TRBV5-1 and J usage is TRBJ2-5; the D call of TRBD1 rests on TCRdb alone, since no DNA is present to check it. The CDR3 is 14 amino acids. Germline V gives CDR1 SGHRS, CDR2 YFSETQ. The CDR3 is CASRRQGDQETQYF.

The chain is built from TRBV5-1 and TRBJ2-3; as DNA is missing, the TRBD1 call by TCRdb cannot be tested. This CDR3 spans 16 amino acids. In germline, CDR1 is SGHRS, CDR2 YFSETQ. The CDR3 here is CASSLTFGGTSDTQYF.